Below, 18 T cell receptor beta chains from the same sample are listed, as sequenced in a study of OX40 agonist ivuxolimab in advanced cancers. TCRdb's table, derived via immunoSEQ multiplex PCR, lists solely in-frame clones and lacks some. Here the sample spans tens of thousands of clones, nearly 85% being singletons. Sequences were derived from CD4+ or CD8+ T cells sorted from blood, sampled in a trial of the OX40 agonist ivuxolimab. Receptors were obtained from an adult with an advanced solid tumor such as melanoma, head and neck, liver or kidney cancer.

This clone was seen just once. This rearrangement joins TRBV7-8 to TRBJ2-1; D might be TRBD2 (6 bases). Between the trimmed V and J ends, which lost 5 bases and 4 bases, there was a span of 12 bases. The germline CDR1 and CDR2 sequences are SGHVS and FQNEAQ. CDR3 length equals 14 residues. This chain's CDR3 is CASSPSGLYNEQFF. The CDR3 DNA reads as TGTGCCAGCAGCCCCAGCGGGCTGTACAATGAGCAGTTCTTC.

This chain connects TRBV7-9 to TRBJ1-2; no definite D call. V lost 1 base and J lost 8, with 11 bases in between. Per the germline V gene, CDR1 is SEHNR and CDR2 is FQNEAQ (reference sequence). The CDR3 is 13 amino acids. This CDR3 is CASSLVESEGYTF. The CDR3 DNA reads as TGTGCCAGCAGCTTAGTAGAGTCGGAGGGCTACACCTTC.

This clone was counted a few times. J is TRBJ1-1 and V is TRBV5-1; 7 positions agree with TRBD1. The germline gives CDR1 SGHRS, CDR2 YFSETQ. CDR3 length equals 16 residues. Germline trimming cut 0 bases from V and 4 bases from J; bases unmatched to any gene: 9. In DNA, the CDR3 is TGCGCCAGCAGCTTGGAGACAGGGAATTCAGGCACTGAAGCTTTCTTT. It yields the protein CASSLETGNSGTEAFF.

The chain joins TRBV10-1 to TRBJ2-3; 12 nucleotides line up with TRBD2. The CDR3 sequence is 15 residues long. J gave up 1 base and V 8 bases, and 4 bases lay outside the gene matches. Germline values: CDR1 WNHNN, CDR2 SYGVQD (reference sequence). In DNA form, the CDR3 reads TGCGCCAGCCGTAGGACTAGCGGGGGCACAGATACGCAGTATTTT. Its translation: CASRRTSGGTDTQYF.

This clone was seen just once. The V and J genes are TRBV5-4 and TRBJ2-1; the D gene could be TRBD1 or TRBD2 (5 bases each). Per germline, CDR1 SGHNT and CDR2 YYREEE (reference sequence). Trimming cost V 5 bases and J 8 bases, with 14 bases left between them. The CDR3 totals 13 residues. CDR3 sequence reads: CASSWDGRDEQFF. CDR3 sequence (DNA): TGTGCCAGCAGTTGGGACGGGCGCGATGAGCAGTTCTTC.

The chain is built from TRBV30 and TRBJ2-6, with D hard to call. V was trimmed by 2 bases and J by 4 bases, leaving 6 bases between them. This CDR3 contains 13 residues. CDR1 and CDR2 from the germline V gene are GTSNPN and SVGIG (reference sequence). CDR3 in amino acids: CAWSLGGANVLTF. The CDR3 nucleotides read TGTGCCTGGAGTTTAGGCGGGGCCAACGTCCTGACTTTC.

V is TRBV28 and J is TRBJ2-6; D might be TRBD1 or TRBD2, each matching 6 bases. Trimming left V 2 bases short and J 0 bases short, with 11 bases between. CDR1 is MDHEN and CDR2 is SYDVKM in the germline V gene. The CDR3 sequence is 17 residues long. In DNA, the CDR3 is TGTGCCAGCAGTTTACCGGGGGCGTACTCTGGGGCCAACGTCCTGACTTTC. It encodes CASSLPGAYSGANVLTF.

The chain couples TRBV19 to TRBJ2-1, with a tentative D call TRBD2 (5 bases). This CDR3 contains 13 residues. Per germline, CDR1 LNHDA and CDR2 SQIVND (reference sequence). The ends were cut back, 4 bases at V and 9 bases at J, with 13 bases in the middle. The DNA of the CDR3 is TGTGCCAGTAGTAAAGTGGGAGACGGTGAGCAGTTCTTC. Its translation: CASSKVGDGEQFF. Looking up the rest from reference TRBV19 and TRBJ2-1 gives the full variable domain: DGGITQSPKYLFRKEGQNVTLSCEQNLNHDAMYWYRQDPGQGLRLIYYSQIVNDFQKGDIAEGYSVSREKKESFPLTVTSAQKNPTAFYLCASSKVGDGEQFFGPGTRLTVL.

In its sample, this clone was seen a few times. The chain combines TRBV30 with TRBJ1-3; D remains unclear. The V end lost 0 bases, the J end lost 4 bases, and 4 bases lay between the germline ends. Germline V gene lookup returns CDR1 GTSNPN and CDR2 SVGIG (reference sequence). This CDR3 contains 12 residues. Written as DNA, the CDR3 is TGTGCCTGGAGTGTCAACGGAAACACCATATATTTT. It encodes CAWSVNGNTIYF.

J is TRBJ2-2 and V is TRBV7-2; a weak D match, TRBD2 (5 bases). The CDR3 totals 14 residues. Trimming removed 3 bases at V and 4 bases at J, with 9 bases between. Germline V gives CDR1 SGHTA, CDR2 FQGNSA. The CDR3 coding sequence is TGTGCCAGCAGCTTTGAGCGGTTCACCGGGGAGCTGTTTTTT. Translated: CASSFERFTGELFF.

This clone turned up a few times. V gene TRBV28 combines with J gene TRBJ2-7; 7 bases match TRBD1. Germline loops: CDR1 MDHEN, CDR2 SYDVKM. Trimming took 4 bases from V and 7 from J; bases not matched to a gene: 10. This CDR3 contains 14 residues. CDR3 residues: CASSSGTAAKEQYF. The CDR3 bases are TGTGCCAGCAGTTCCGGGACAGCCGCGAAAGAGCAGTACTTC.

This clone was picked up one time. The chain employs TRBV7-8 and TRBJ1-4; a weak D match, TRBD1 (5 bases). V dropped 3 bases and J dropped 7 bases, with 12 bases sitting between them. This CDR3 region has 14 residues. Germline V lookup: CDR1 SGHVS, CDR2 FQNEAQ. The CDR3 region has the DNA TGTGCCAGCAGCTTGGGTCCCGGGGGTGAAAAACTGTTTTTT. Translating it yields CASSLGPGGEKLFF.

There are a few counts of this clone. The chain uses TRBV6-6 and TRBJ1-2; D not resolved. The germline V and J ends were trimmed by 7 bases and 8 bases, with 20 bases remaining between them. Germline CDR1 MNHNY, CDR2 SVGAGI (reference sequence). This CDR3 is built from 14 residues. The CDR3 DNA follows: TGTGCCAGCAATGAGGACGAAAACGGGAAGGGCTACACCTTC. This gives the protein CASNEDENGKGYTF.

The CDR3, as DNA: TGTGCCATCAGTAAGTCAGGAACCTACGAGCAGTACGTC. The encoded protein is CAISKSGTYEQYV. The genes are TRBV10-3 and TRBJ2-7; D unresolved. The CDR3 loop spans 13 amino acids. Germline V gene data show CDR1 as ENHRY and CDR2 as SYGVKD.

The chain couples TRBV27 to TRBJ2-3; a weak D match, TRBD2 (5 bases). Germline CDR1 and CDR2: MNHEY and SMNVEV (reference sequence). This CDR3 spans 14 amino acids. Trimming took 2 bases from V and 5 from J, leaving 11 bases between them. Written as DNA, the CDR3 is TGTGCCAGCAGTTTAAAATGGGCGGGAGATACGCAGTATTTT. Translated: CASSLKWAGDTQYF.

The gene calls are TRBV19 and TRBJ2-3; TRBD1 is a possible D gene (6 bases). The CDR3 sequence is 16 residues long. Germline lookup yields CDR1 LNHDA and CDR2 SQIVND (reference sequence). Trimming took off 5 bases at V and 4 bases at J, with 19 bases between the two ends. The chain's CDR3 is CASSVTQGEEPDTQYF. CDR3 DNA sequence: TGTGCCAGTAGTGTCACACAGGGAGAGGAACCAGATACGCAGTATTTT.

The rearrangement uses TRBV13 and TRBJ2-3; D not certain. CDR1 and CDR2 (germline): PRHDT, FYEKMQ (reference sequence). The CDR3 covers 13 residues. Trimming shortened V by 3 bases and J by 3 bases, and 7 bases separated the two germline ends. DNA for the CDR3: TGTGCCAGCAGCTTCCGACAAACAGATACGCAGTATTTT. Encoded protein: CASSFRQTDTQYF.

J is TRBJ2-5 and V is TRBV5-1, with 8 bases aligning to TRBD2. The CDR3 has 13 amino acids. Germline assignment: CDR1 SGHRS and CDR2 YFSETQ. Trimming at V came to 4 bases and at J to 5 bases, leaving 4 bases not matched to a gene. The CDR3 coding sequence is TGCGCCAGCAGCCTTTCGGGAGGGGAGACCCAGTACTTC. Amino acid sequence: CASSLSGGETQYF.